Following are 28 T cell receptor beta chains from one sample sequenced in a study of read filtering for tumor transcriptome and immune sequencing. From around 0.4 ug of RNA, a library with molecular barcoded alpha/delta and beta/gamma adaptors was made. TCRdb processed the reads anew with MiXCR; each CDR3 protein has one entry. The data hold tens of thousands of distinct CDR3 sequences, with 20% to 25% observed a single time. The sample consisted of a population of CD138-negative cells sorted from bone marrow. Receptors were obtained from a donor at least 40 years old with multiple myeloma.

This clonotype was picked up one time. CDR3 sequence (DNA): TGTGCCAGCAGATTGACAGGGGGTAGCAATCAGCCCCAGCATTTT. The encoded protein is CASRLTGGSNQPQHF. This chain links TRBV12-3 or TRBV12-4 with TRBJ1-5; 9 bases line up with TRBD1. The V segment lost 6 bases and the J segment 0 bases; nucleotides outside the gene matches: 3. CDR3 length equals 15 residues.

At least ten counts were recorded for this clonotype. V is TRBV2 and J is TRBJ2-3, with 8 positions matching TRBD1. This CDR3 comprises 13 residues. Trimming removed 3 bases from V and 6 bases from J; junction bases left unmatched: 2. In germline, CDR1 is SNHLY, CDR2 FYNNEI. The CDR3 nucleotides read TGTGCCAGCAGTGATGACAGGGGTGATACGCAGTATTTT. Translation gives CASSDDRGDTQYF.

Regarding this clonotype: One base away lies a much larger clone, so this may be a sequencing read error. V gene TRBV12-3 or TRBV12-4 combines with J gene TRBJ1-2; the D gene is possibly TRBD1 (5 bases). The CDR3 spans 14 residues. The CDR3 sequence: CASGAGVPNYGYNF. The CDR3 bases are TGTGCCAGCGGGGCCGGCGTGCCTAACTATGGCTACAACTTC.

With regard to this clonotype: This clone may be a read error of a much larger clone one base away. The CDR3 DNA reads as TGTGCCAGCAGCTTACGAGAGGGGACTCTGCGTACTGAATCTTTCTTT. Amino acids: CASSLREGTLRTESFF. J is TRBJ1-1 and V is TRBV7-8, with a tentative D call TRBD1 (5 bases). Germline CDR1 reads SGHVS; CDR2 reads FQNEAQ. The length of the CDR3 is 16 residues. Together with reference TRBV7-8 and TRBJ1-1, the CDR3 gives the full variable domain: GAGVSQSPRYKVAKRGQDVALRCDPISGHVSLFWYQQALGQGPEFLTYFQNEAQLDKSGLPSDRFFAERPEGSVSTLKIQRTQQEDSAVYLCASSLREGTLRTESFFGQGTRLTVV.

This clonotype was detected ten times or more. The CDR3 DNA reads TGTGCCAGCAGTGATCGGGTTTTCAAGCCCCAGCATTTT. This encodes CASSDRVFKPQHF. V gene TRBV2 combines with J gene TRBJ1-5; D gene ambiguous. CDR1 and CDR2 (germline): SNHLY, FYNNEI. The V end lost 3 bases, the J end lost 8 bases, and 11 bases lay between the germline ends. The length of the CDR3 is 13 residues.

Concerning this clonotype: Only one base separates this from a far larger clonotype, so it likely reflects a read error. Here the CDR3 reads CASSSRGASYNEQFF. The CDR3 DNA follows: TGTGCCAGCAGTTCAAGGGGGGCGAGTTACAATGAGCAGTTCTTC. The rearrangement links TRBV12-3 or TRBV12-4 to TRBJ2-1; tentatively, D is TRBD1 or TRBD2 (6 bases each). This CDR3 spans 15 amino acids. V was clipped by 4 bases and J by 4 bases, with 14 bases between them.

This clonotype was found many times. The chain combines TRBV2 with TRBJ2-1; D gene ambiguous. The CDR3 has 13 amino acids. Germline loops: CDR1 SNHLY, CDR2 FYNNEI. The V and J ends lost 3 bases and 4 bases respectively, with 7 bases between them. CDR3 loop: CASSDNGYNEQFF. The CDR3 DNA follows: TGTGCCAGCAGTGACAACGGTTACAATGAGCAGTTCTTC.

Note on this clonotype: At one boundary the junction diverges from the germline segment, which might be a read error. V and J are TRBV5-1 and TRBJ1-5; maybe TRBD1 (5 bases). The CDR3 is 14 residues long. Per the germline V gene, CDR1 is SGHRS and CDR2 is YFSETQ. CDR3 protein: CASCPQGRNQPQHF. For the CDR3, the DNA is TGTGCCAGCTGCCCCCAGGGTCGCAATCAGCCCCAGCATTTT.

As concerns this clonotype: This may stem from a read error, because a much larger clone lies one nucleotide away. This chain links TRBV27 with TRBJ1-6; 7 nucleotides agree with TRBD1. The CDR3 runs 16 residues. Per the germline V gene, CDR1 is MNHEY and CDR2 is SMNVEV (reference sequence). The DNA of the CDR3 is TGTGCCAGCAGTGCCCGGACAGGCTCCCATAATTCACCCCTCCACTTT. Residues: CASSARTGSHNSPLHF.

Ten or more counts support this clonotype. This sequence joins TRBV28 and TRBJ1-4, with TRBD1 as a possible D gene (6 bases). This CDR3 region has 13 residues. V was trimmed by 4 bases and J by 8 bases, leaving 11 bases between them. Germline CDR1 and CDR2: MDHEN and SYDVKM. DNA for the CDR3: TGTGCCAGCAGTTCAGGGGCTGGGGAAAAACTGTTTTTT. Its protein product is CASSSGAGEKLFF.

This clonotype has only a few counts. The CDR3 DNA reads as TGTGCCAGCAGTTTTTGGCAGGGGAACACTGAAGCTTTCTTT. Translation gives CASSFWQGNTEAFF. J is TRBJ1-1 and V is TRBV12-3 or TRBV12-4; maybe TRBD1 (5 bases). This CDR3 spans 14 amino acids. Trimming cost V 3 bases and J 1 base, with 9 bases left between them.

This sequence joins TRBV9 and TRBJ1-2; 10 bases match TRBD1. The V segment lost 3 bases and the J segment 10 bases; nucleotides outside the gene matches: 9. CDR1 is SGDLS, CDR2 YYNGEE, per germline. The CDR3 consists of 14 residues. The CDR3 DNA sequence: TGTGCCAGCAGCGCTGGGCCCGGGACAGGGGACTACACCTTC. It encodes CASSAGPGTGDYTF.

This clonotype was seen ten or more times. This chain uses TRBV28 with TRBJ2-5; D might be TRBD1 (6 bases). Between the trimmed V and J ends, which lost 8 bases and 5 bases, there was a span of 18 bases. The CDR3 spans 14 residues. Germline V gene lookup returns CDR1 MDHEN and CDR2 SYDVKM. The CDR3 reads CASLTTGLMETQYF. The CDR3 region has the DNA TGTGCCAGCCTTACCACAGGGTTAATGGAGACCCAGTACTTC.

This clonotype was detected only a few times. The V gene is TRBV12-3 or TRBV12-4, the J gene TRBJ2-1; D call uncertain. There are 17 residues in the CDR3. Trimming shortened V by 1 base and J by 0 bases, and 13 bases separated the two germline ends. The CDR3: CASSLGRGSSSYNEQFF. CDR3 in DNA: TGTGCCAGCAGTTTAGGTCGAGGATCTAGCTCCTACAATGAGCAGTTCTTC.

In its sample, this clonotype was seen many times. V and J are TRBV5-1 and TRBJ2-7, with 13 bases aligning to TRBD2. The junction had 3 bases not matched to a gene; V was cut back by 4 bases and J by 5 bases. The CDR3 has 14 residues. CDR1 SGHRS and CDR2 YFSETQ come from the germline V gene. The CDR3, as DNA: TGCGCCAGCAGCCCCGGACTAGCGGGGGACGAGCAGTACTTC. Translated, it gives CASSPGLAGDEQYF. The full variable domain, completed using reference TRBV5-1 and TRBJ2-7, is KAGVTQTPRYLIKTRGQQVTLSCSPISGHRSVSWYQQTPGQGLQFLFEYFSETQRNKGNFPGRFSGRQFSNSRSEMNVSTLELGDSALYLCASSPGLAGDEQYFGPGTRLTVT.

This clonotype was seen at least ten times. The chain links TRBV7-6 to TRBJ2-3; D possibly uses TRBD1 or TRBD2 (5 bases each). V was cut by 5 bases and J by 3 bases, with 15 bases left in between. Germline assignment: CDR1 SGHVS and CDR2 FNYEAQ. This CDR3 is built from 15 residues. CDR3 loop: CASSLTGLATDTQYF. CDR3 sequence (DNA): TGTGCCAGCAGCCTAACAGGATTAGCGACAGATACGCAGTATTTT.

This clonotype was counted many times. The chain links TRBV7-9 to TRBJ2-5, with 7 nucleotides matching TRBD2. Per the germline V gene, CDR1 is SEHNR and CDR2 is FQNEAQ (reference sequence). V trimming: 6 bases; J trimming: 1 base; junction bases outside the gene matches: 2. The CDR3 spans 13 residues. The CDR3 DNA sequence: TGTGCCAGCAGACTAGCGCTCCAAGAGACCCAGTACTTC. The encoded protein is CASRLALQETQYF.

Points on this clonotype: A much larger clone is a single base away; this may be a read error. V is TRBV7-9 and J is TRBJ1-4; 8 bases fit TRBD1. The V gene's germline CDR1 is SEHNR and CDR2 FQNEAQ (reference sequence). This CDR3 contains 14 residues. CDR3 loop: CASSFTGGREKLSF. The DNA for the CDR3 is TGTGCCAGCAGCTTCACAGGGGGACGGGAAAAACTGTCTTTT. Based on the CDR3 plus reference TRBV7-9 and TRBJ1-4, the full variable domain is DTGVSQNPRHKITKRGQNVTFRCDPISEHNRLYWYRQTLGQGPEFLTYFQNEAQLEKSRLLSDRFSAERPKGSFSTLEIQRTEQGDSAMYLCASSFTGGREKLSFGSGTQLSVL.

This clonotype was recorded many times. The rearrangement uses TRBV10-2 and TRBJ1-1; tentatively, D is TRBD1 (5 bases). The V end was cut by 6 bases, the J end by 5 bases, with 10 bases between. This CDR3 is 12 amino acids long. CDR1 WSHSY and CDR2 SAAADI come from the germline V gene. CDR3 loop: CASRLQGTEAFF. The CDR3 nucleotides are TGCGCCAGCAGGCTCCAGGGTACTGAAGCTTTCTTT.

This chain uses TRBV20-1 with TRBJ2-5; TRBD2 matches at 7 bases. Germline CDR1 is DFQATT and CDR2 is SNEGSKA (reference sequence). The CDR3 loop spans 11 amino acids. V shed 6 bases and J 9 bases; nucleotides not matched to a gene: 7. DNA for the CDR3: TGCAGTGCCCAGATTCGGGAGGCCCAGTACTTC. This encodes CSAQIREAQYF.

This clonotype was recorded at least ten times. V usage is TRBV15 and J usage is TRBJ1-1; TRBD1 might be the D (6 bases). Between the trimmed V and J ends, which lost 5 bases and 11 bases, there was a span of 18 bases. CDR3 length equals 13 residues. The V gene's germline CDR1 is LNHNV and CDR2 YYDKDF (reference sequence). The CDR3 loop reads CATSPRRGGWAFF. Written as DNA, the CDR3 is TGTGCCACCAGCCCCCGCCGAGGGGGGTGGGCTTTCTTT.

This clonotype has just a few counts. The CDR3 coding sequence is TGTGCCAGCAGCTTTTTCCAAGAGACCCAGTACTTC. This codes for CASSFFQETQYF. The chain combines TRBV7-9 with TRBJ2-5; D unresolved. Germline V gene lookup returns CDR1 SEHNR and CDR2 FQNEAQ (reference sequence). This CDR3 spans 12 amino acids. Deletions cut 3 bases from V and 1 base from J, with 3 bases between.

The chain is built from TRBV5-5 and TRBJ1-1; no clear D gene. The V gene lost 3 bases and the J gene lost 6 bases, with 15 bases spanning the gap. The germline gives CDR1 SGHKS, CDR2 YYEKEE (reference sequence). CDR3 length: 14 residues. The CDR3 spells CASSSITPTAEAFF. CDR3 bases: TGTGCCAGCAGCTCCATAACACCTACGGCTGAAGCTTTCTTT.

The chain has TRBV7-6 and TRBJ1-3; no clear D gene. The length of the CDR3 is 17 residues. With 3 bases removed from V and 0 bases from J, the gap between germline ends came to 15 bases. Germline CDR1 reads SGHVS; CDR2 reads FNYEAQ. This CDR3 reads CASSLTPGGHSGNTIYF. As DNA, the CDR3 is TGTGCCAGCAGCTTGACCCCCGGCGGTCACTCTGGAAACACCATATATTTT.

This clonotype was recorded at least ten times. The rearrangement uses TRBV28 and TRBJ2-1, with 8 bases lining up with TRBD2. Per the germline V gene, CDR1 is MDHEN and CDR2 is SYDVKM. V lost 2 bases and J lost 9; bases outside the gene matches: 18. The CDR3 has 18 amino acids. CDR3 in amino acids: CASSLPPGHAGGRPEQFF. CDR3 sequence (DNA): TGTGCCAGCAGTTTACCTCCAGGTCATGCGGGGGGCCGGCCTGAGCAGTTCTTC.

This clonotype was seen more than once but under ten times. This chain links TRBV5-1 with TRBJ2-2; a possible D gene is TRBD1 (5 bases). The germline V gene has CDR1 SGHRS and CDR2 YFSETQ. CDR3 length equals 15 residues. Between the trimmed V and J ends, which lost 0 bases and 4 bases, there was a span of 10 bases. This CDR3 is CASSLAADSTGELFF. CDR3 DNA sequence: TGCGCCAGCAGCTTGGCCGCAGACAGCACCGGGGAGCTGTTTTTT.

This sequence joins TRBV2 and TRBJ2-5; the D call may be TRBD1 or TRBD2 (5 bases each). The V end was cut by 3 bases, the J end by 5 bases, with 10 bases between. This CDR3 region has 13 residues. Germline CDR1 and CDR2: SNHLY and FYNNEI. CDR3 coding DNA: TGTGCCAGCAGTGATCGGGGCGGCGAGACCCAGTACTTC. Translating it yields CASSDRGGETQYF.

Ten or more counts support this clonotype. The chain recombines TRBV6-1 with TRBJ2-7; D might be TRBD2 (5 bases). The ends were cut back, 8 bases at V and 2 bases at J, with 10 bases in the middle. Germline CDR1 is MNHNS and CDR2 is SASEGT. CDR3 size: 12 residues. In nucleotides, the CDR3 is TGTGCCAGCGGGAGTCATACCTACGAGCAGTACTTC. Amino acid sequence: CASGSHTYEQYF.